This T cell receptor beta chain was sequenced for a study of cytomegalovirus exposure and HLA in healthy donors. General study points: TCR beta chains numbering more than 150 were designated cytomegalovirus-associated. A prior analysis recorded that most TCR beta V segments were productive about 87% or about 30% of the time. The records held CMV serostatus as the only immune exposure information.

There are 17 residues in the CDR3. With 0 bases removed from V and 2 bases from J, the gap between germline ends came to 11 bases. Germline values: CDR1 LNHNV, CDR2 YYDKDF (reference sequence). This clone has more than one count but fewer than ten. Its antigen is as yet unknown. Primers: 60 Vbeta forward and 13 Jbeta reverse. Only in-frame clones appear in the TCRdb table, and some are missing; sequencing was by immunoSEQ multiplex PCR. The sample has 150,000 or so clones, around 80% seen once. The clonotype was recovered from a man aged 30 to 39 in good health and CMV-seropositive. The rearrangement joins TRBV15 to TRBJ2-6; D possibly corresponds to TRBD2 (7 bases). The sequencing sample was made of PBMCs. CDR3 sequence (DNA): TGTGCCACCAGCAGAGATCGGGGGGCGGCTGGGGCCAACGTCCTGACTTTC. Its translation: CATSRDRGAAGANVLTF. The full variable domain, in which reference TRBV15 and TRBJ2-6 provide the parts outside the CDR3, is DAMVIQNPRYQVTQFGKPVTLSCSQTLNHNVMYWYQQKSSQAPKLLFHYYDKDFNNEADTPDNFQSRRPNTSFCFLDIRSPGLGDTAMYLCATSRDRGAAGANVLTFGAGSRLTVL.